This T cell receptor (beta chain) is from a study of breast tumors, draining lymph nodes, adjacent tissues. Germline-derived CDR1 and CDR2 are MGHDK and SYGVNS. Trimming removed 2 bases from V and 8 bases from J; junction bases left unmatched: 8. The CDR3 totals 16 residues. MiXCR was run by TCRdb on the multiplex PCR reads, yielding one entry per CDR3 protein. The table records over 70,000 distinct CDR3 sequences, around 29% of them present only once. Concerning this clonotype: Its cognate antigen is unknown.

The lymph nodes were axillary draining lymph nodes from breast cancer patients. Study-wide findings and caveats: Luminal-like breast cancer showed significantly higher tumor–nontumor repertoire similarity than basal-like. Data fit most tumor T cells coming from lymph node, expanding in tumor. Data only fit, rather than demonstrated, lymph node origin of most tumor T cells.

Sequenced sample: axillary lymph node tissue. The source of this sequence is a female donor with breast cancer. Some clones in this sample may be carry-over from other donors' samples. V is TRBV25-1 and J is TRBJ2-2; 10 bases align to TRBD1. CDR3 protein: CASSELGTGEPGELFF. CDR3 nucleotides: TGTGCCAGCAGTGAACTAGGGACAGGGGAGCCGGGGGAGCTGTTTTTT.